These 31 T cell receptor beta chains were sequenced from one sample in a study of cytomegalovirus exposure and HLA in healthy donors. PCR amplification relied on 60 Vbeta primers (plus 13 Jbeta primers). The protocol was immunoSEQ multiplex PCR, while the TCRdb copy is restricted to in-frame clones and leaves out a portion. The data hold over 150,000 clones, with about 71% observed a single time. Specimen: PBMCs. These receptors originate from a woman between 40 and 55 years old in good health and CMV-seropositive.

This rearrangement joins TRBV10-3 to TRBJ2-1, with 8 bases identical to TRBD2. Trimming at V came to 11 bases and at J to 0 bases, leaving 6 bases not matched to a gene. In germline, CDR1 is ENHRY, CDR2 SYGVKD. CDR3 length: 14 amino acids. The CDR3 sequence: CASSSGSSYNEQFF. As DNA, the CDR3 is TGTGCCTCCTCCAGCGGGAGCTCCTACAATGAGCAGTTCTTC.

This clone was counted once. This chain uses TRBV19 with TRBJ2-2; a weak D match, TRBD1 (5 bases). Germline CDR1 LNHDA, CDR2 SQIVND (reference sequence). V dropped 4 bases and J dropped 6 bases, with 12 bases sitting between them. The CDR3 has 14 amino acids. The CDR3 DNA reads TGTGCCAGTAGTAGAGACTCAGGGTCCGGGGAGCTGTTTTTT. It is translated as CASSRDSGSGELFF.

This chain connects TRBV21-1 to TRBJ1-5; the D segment call TRBD1 is taken from the table without a DNA check. TRBV21-1 is a pseudogene segment. The CDR3 runs to 17 residues. CDR3 DNA sequence: TGTGCCAGCAGCCCAAAGGGACAGTCTTATAGCAATCAGCCCCAGCATTTT. Encoded protein: CASSPKGQSYSNQPQHF.

This clone was counted between two and nine times. The V call is TRBV5-4, the J call TRBJ2-1, with 7 bases lining up with TRBD2. CDR1 SGHNT and CDR2 YYREEE come from the germline V gene (reference sequence). Germline trimming cut 3 bases from V and 4 bases from J; bases unmatched to any gene: 10. The CDR3 extends over 16 amino acids. CDR3 nucleotides: TGTGCCAGCAGCTGGGGAGGCGGGAGTGGGTACAATGAGCAGTTCTTC. This translates into CASSWGGGSGYNEQFF.

This chain joins TRBV7-2 and TRBJ2-5, with a possible D match to TRBD2 (6 bases). V was shortened by 2 bases and J by 5 bases, with 12 bases between the two germline ends. Looked up from germline, CDR1 is SGHTA and CDR2 is FQGNSA. The CDR3 consists of 14 residues. CDR3 region: CASSLPSVVETQYF. The CDR3 nucleotides read TGTGCCAGCAGCTTACCTAGCGTGGTGGAGACCCAGTACTTC.

CDR3 region: CASSQAGENTGELFF. CDR3 DNA: TGCGCCAGCAGCCAAGCGGGGGAAAACACCGGGGAGCTGTTTTTT. V usage is TRBV4-1 and J usage is TRBJ2-2, with D tentatively TRBD2 (6 bases). The CDR3 is 15 residues long. V lost 1 base and J 2 bases, leaving 8 bases between the germline ends. Germline loops: CDR1 MGHRA, CDR2 YSYEKL.

The chain employs TRBV27 and TRBJ1-4; 7 bases match TRBD1. J lost 8 bases, V lost 4 bases, and 4 bases had no gene match. The CDR3 has 13 residues. CDR1 is MNHEY, CDR2 SMNVEV, per germline (reference sequence). The DNA for the CDR3 is TGTGCCAGCAGTTCGACAGGGTGGGAAAAACTGTTTTTT. Encoded protein: CASSSTGWEKLFF.

This clone has only one observation. V is TRBV7-6 and J is TRBJ2-7; 11 bases are a match to TRBD2. Germline trimming cut 4 bases from V and 4 bases from J; bases unmatched to any gene: 15. This CDR3 comprises 18 residues. Germline V lookup: CDR1 SGHVS, CDR2 FNYEAQ. CDR3 in DNA: TGTGCCAGCAGCTCCACTATAGCTACTAGCGGGGGTTCGTACGAGCAGTACTTC. It encodes CASSSTIATSGGSYEQYF.

The chain combines TRBV6-5 with TRBJ2-7; weak D call: TRBD1 (6 bases). The germline V gene encodes CDR1 MNHEY and CDR2 SVGAGI. CDR3 length equals 13 residues. Trimming took off 6 bases at V and 5 bases at J, with 14 bases between the two ends. The CDR3 is CASRRRTAHEQYF. As DNA, the CDR3 is TGTGCCAGCAGACGCCGGACAGCCCACGAGCAGTACTTC.

This chain uses TRBV5-1 with TRBJ2-7; TRBD1 is a possible D gene (5 bases). Per the germline V gene, CDR1 is SGHRS and CDR2 is YFSETQ. This CDR3 contains 14 residues. V dropped 1 base and J dropped 0 bases, with 8 bases sitting between them. The CDR3 region has the DNA TGCGCCAGCAGCTTGTCTGGGGCCTCCTACGAGCAGTACTTC. This gives the protein CASSLSGASYEQYF.

V gene TRBV7-2 combines with J gene TRBJ1-4; no clear D. Germline assignment: CDR1 SGHTA and CDR2 FQGNSA. The CDR3 sequence is 16 residues long. The V end lost 3 bases, the J end lost 1 base, and 12 bases lay between the germline ends. The CDR3 DNA follows: TGTGCCAGCAGCTTTTTTCGGGTTGGAACTAATGAAAAACTGTTTTTT. Encoded protein: CASSFFRVGTNEKLFF.

The chain is built from TRBV10-3 and TRBJ2-5; 10 nucleotides agree with TRBD1. In germline, CDR1 is ENHRY, CDR2 SYGVKD. The CDR3 consists of 14 residues. The J segment lost 9 bases and the V segment lost 5 bases, leaving 9 bases of the junction unmatched. The CDR3: CAISQLTGGEAQYF. The CDR3, as DNA: TGTGCCATCAGTCAATTGACAGGGGGCGAGGCCCAGTACTTC.

The V call is TRBV27, the J call TRBJ2-7; TRBD2 matches at 8 bases. Germline CDR1 and CDR2: MNHEY and SMNVEV (reference sequence). This CDR3 comprises 14 residues. The J segment lost 2 bases and the V segment lost 3 bases, leaving 3 bases of the junction unmatched. The CDR3 here is CASSLNGRAYEQYF. The DNA of the CDR3 is TGTGCCAGCAGTTTGAACGGGAGGGCCTACGAGCAGTACTTC.

The V call is TRBV7-2, the J call TRBJ1-4; 11 bases are shared with TRBD1. The V and J ends lost 6 bases and 11 bases, in that order; junction bases with no gene match: 5. Germline V gives CDR1 SGHTA, CDR2 FQGNSA. The CDR3 sequence is 13 residues long. CDR3 in DNA: TGTGCCAGCAGTCGGGACAGGGGGGATAAACTGTTTTTT. It translates to CASSRDRGDKLFF.

The rearrangement joins TRBV4-1 to TRBJ2-7; weak D call: TRBD1 (7 bases). CDR1 is MGHRA, CDR2 YSYEKL, per germline. There are 14 residues in the CDR3. Trimming cost V 7 bases and J 7 bases, with 20 bases left between them. The CDR3 protein is CASTAGTDPCEQYF. CDR3 bases: TGCGCCAGCACGGCGGGGACAGACCCTTGTGAGCAGTACTTC.

The chain combines TRBV6-5 with TRBJ1-1; 8 bases map to TRBD1. In germline, CDR1 is MNHEY, CDR2 SVGAGI. CDR3 length equals 14 residues. V dropped 9 bases and J dropped 1; count of bases not matched to a gene: 7. DNA of the CDR3: TGTGCCAGTCAAGTTCAGGGGGCGAACACTGAAGCTTTCTTT. It specifies CASQVQGANTEAFF.

This chain links TRBV6-5 with TRBJ1-1, with 9 nucleotides matching TRBD1. CDR3 size: 11 residues. J lost 10 bases, V lost 7 bases, and 4 bases had no gene match. Germline loops: CDR1 MNHEY, CDR2 SVGAGI. The CDR3 loop reads CASIDRGGAFF. As DNA, the CDR3 is TGTGCCAGCATCGACAGGGGGGGAGCTTTCTTT.

The chain is built from TRBV5-4 and TRBJ1-1, with TRBD1 identical over 8 bases. This CDR3 is 16 amino acids long. CDR1 SGHNT and CDR2 YYREEE come from the germline V gene (reference sequence). V was clipped by 3 bases and J by 0 bases; unmatched bases: 7. The CDR3 is CASSYQGAAMNTEAFF. DNA for the CDR3: TGTGCCAGCAGCTATCAGGGGGCGGCGATGAACACTGAAGCTTTCTTT.

This sequence joins TRBV15 and TRBJ2-5; 9 nucleotides match TRBD1. V shed 6 bases, J shed 5 bases, and the junction held 10 bases outside the gene matches. Germline lookup yields CDR1 LNHNV and CDR2 YYDKDF (reference sequence). The CDR3 sequence is 15 residues long. Here the CDR3 reads CATSKAGTGRETQYF. For the CDR3, the DNA is TGTGCCACCAGTAAGGCGGGGACAGGGAGGGAGACCCAGTACTTC.

The rearrangement links TRBV7-2 to TRBJ1-2; D may be TRBD1 (5 bases). Between the trimmed V and J ends, which lost 0 bases and 0 bases, there was a span of 14 bases. CDR1 is SGHTA and CDR2 is FQGNSA in the germline V gene. CDR3 length: 17 residues. CDR3 protein: CASSLAIPQGANYGYTF. The CDR3 region has the DNA TGTGCCAGCAGCTTAGCTATCCCCCAGGGCGCTAACTATGGCTACACCTTC.

This chain connects TRBV25-1 to TRBJ1-2; 8 bases agree with TRBD1. Losses at the gene ends were 0 bases for V and 8 bases for J; bases not matched to a gene: 14. The germline V gene encodes CDR1 MGHDK and CDR2 SYGVNS. The CDR3 runs to 17 residues. The CDR3 here is CASSEYRGLRGPEGYTF. The CDR3 DNA reads TGTGCCAGCAGTGAATATAGGGGACTCAGGGGGCCAGAGGGCTACACCTTC.

The gene calls are TRBV6-1 and TRBJ2-1; maybe TRBD1 (5 bases). The V gene lost 10 bases and the J gene lost 0 bases, with 16 bases spanning the gap. CDR3 size: 15 residues. Germline CDR1 and CDR2: MNHNS and SASEGT. The CDR3 DNA sequence: TGTGCCACCCAAGGGGCCAGGAGCTCCTACAATGAGCAGTTCTTC. Its protein product is CATQGARSSYNEQFF.

The rearrangement links TRBV19 to TRBJ1-3; D is ambiguous. Trimming removed 1 base at V and 1 base at J, with 8 bases between. CDR1 is LNHDA and CDR2 is SQIVND in the germline V gene (reference sequence). CDR3 size: 15 residues. The CDR3 here is CASSIGQASGNTIYF. The CDR3 coding sequence is TGTGCCAGTAGTATAGGCCAGGCTTCTGGAAACACCATATATTTT.

This clone was picked up a small number of times. The chain links TRBV2 to TRBJ2-7, with a tentative D call TRBD2 (5 bases). This CDR3 is built from 14 residues. Trimming removed 5 bases at V and 1 base at J, with 12 bases between. In germline, CDR1 is SNHLY, CDR2 FYNNEI. CDR3 sequence (DNA): TGTGCCAGCAGTTCGGCGGGCAGTTCCTACGAGCAGTACTTC. Amino acid sequence: CASSSAGSSYEQYF.

As to this clone: A read error may account for a junction end that differs from germline. Other DNA sequences in the sample encode the same CDR3. The gene calls are TRBV7-7 and TRBJ2-7; D is unclear. The CDR3 is 14 residues long. Germline values: CDR1 SSHAT, CDR2 FNYEAQ (reference sequence). DNA for the CDR3: TGTGCTAGCAGTTCCCCCCAAGGCGTACCTAGTCCGTACTTC. Translated, it gives CASSSPQGVPSPYF.

The V call is TRBV5-8, the J call TRBJ1-4; D is unclear. V lost 4 bases and J 11 bases, leaving 21 bases between the germline ends. The length of the CDR3 is 15 residues. The germline gives CDR1 SGHTS, CDR2 YDEGEE. In nucleotides, the CDR3 is TGTGCCAGCAGCCCCCCCCGGCTCGAGGTTGCTAAACTGTTTTTT. Translation: CASSPPRLEVAKLFF.

The chain couples TRBV25-1 to TRBJ1-2, with D unresolved. V dropped 1 base and J dropped 4 bases, with 7 bases sitting between them. The CDR3 runs to 13 residues. Germline V gives CDR1 MGHDK, CDR2 SYGVNS. CDR3 amino acids: CASSESASYGYTF. CDR3 coding DNA: TGTGCCAGCAGTGAATCAGCTAGCTATGGCTACACCTTC.

This chain links TRBV7-3 with TRBJ2-3; TRBD2 might be the D (6 bases). Trimming stripped 2 bases from V and 6 bases from J, with 21 bases between. Germline V gene lookup returns CDR1 SGHTA and CDR2 FQGTGA. The CDR3 runs 17 residues. DNA for the CDR3: TGTGCCAGCAGCTTAGATGGCGGGACGGGGTACACGGATACGCAGTATTTT. It encodes CASSLDGGTGYTDTQYF.

The J gene is TRBJ1-4, the V gene TRBV4-1; D gene unclear. The CDR3 has 15 amino acids. The germline gives CDR1 MGHRA, CDR2 YSYEKL. Deletions cut 1 base from V and 4 bases from J, with 10 bases between. As DNA, the CDR3 is TGCGCCAGCAGCCAAGTGAGGGCCTATAATGAAAAACTGTTTTTT. Its translation: CASSQVRAYNEKLFF.

This chain links TRBV5-4 with TRBJ2-7; D is undetermined. V lost 4 bases, J lost 0 bases, and 14 bases lay in between. CDR1 and CDR2 (germline): SGHNT, YYREEE (reference sequence). The CDR3 length is 15 residues. The CDR3 reads CASSPTEDSSYEQYF. The DNA of the CDR3 is TGTGCCAGCAGCCCTACCGAAGATAGCTCCTACGAGCAGTACTTC.

Remarks on this clone: The identical CDR3 is also encoded by other nucleotide sequences in the sample. This chain's CDR3 is CASSLVGGGTYNEQFF. In DNA form, the CDR3 reads TGCGCCAGCAGCTTGGTCGGGGGGGGGACCTACAATGAGCAGTTCTTC. The chain recombines TRBV5-1 with TRBJ2-1; 8 bases agree with TRBD2. The CDR3 contains 16 residues. Germline V gene data show CDR1 as SGHRS and CDR2 as YFSETQ. V was clipped by 0 bases and J by 2 bases; unmatched bases: 4.